This T cell receptor beta chain is drawn from a study of T cell repertoires in cytomegalovirus infection. Study-level results: HLA-C-restricted, CMV-specific TCR beta clonotypes were dominant ex vivo. Of the TCR beta families, the public ones yielded a cumulative frequency that identified carriers of CMV plus the relevant HLA.

As regards this clonotype: Its specificity is not known.

TCRdb called the reads again in MiXCR, with one record for every CDR3 protein. In the table there are roughly 760,000 distinct CDR3 sequences, less than 40% of which are singletons. CDR3 length: 14 residues. The ends were cut back, 3 bases at V and 3 bases at J, with 9 bases in the middle. CDR1 is LNHDA, CDR2 SQIVND, per germline (reference sequence). This TCR came from a human donor in good health (CMV status not recorded). Some clones in this sample may be carry-over from other donors' samples. The V call is TRBV19, the J call TRBJ1-5; no reliable D call. Sequenced material: PBMCs. CDR3 in DNA: TGTGCCAGTAGTATGGCGAGCCACAATCAGCCCCAGCATTTT. Translating it yields CASSMASHNQPQHF.